This TCR beta chain was recorded in a study of CD8 T cells in ankylosing spondylitis. Study conclusions and caveats: Significant enrichment of disease-linked clones was reportedly seen in matched ankylosing spondylitis synovial fluid. Some of the motif variants had earlier been found in reactive arthritis patients' fluid and blood. What appeared characteristic of ankylosing spondylitis blood was a TCR beta motif of about eight highly homologous variants. Disease-linked clones were found to be CD8+ and relatively rare in peripheral blood.

Germline CDR1 and CDR2: SGHRS and YFSETQ. The CDR3 spans 15 residues. Trimming shortened V by 1 base and J by 2 bases, and 11 bases separated the two germline ends. There are a few counts of this clonotype. Its specificity is unknown. TCRdb analysed the 5' RACE reads with MiXCR anew, one entry per CDR3 protein. The sample records about 390,000 distinct CDR3 sequences, approximately 20% being singletons. The chain links TRBV5-1 to TRBJ2-3; no definite D call. The sample was blood, either unsorted or a sorted T cell fraction (not recorded which). The receptor was isolated from a male donor with ankylosing spondylitis. The DNA for the CDR3 is TGCGCCAGCAGCTTGATCCCCACGAACACAGATACGCAGTATTTT. This gives the protein CASSLIPTNTDTQYF.